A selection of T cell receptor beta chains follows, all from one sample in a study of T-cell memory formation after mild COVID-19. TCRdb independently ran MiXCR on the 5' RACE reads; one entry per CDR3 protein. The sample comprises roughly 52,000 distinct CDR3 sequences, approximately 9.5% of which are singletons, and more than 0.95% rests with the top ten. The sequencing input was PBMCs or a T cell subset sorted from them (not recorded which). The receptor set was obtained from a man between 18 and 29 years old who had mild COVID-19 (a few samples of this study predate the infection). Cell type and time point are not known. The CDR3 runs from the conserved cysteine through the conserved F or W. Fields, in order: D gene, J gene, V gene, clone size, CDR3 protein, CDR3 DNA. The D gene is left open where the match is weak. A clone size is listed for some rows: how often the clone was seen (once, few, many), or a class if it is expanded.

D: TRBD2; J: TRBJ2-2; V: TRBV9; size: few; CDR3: CASSARLAGGPGELFF; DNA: TGTGCCAGCAGCGCGAGACTAGCGGGGGGGCCCGGGGAGCTGTTTTTT
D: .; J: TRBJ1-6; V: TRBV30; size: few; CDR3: CAWRTYNSPLHF; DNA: TGTGCCTGGAGGACTTATAATTCACCCCTCCACTTT
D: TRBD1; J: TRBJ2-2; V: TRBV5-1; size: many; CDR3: CASSWGTGPGELFF; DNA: TGCGCCAGCAGCTGGGGGACAGGCCCCGGGGAGCTGTTTTTT
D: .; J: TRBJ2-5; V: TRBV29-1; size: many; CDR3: CSSTRGGWQETQYF; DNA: TGCAGCTCGACCAGGGGGGGATGGCAAGAGACCCAGTACTTC
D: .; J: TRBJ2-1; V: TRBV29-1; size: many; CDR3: CSVGGPYNEQFF; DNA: TGCAGCGTCGGGGGCCCCTACAATGAGCAGTTCTTC
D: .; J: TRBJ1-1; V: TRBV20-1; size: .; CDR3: CSARTLGNTEAFF; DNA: TGCAGTGCTAGGACCTTGGGGAACACTGAAGCTTTCTTT
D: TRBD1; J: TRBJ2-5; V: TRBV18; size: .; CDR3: CASSLGQEETQYF; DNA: TGTGCCAGCTCACTCGGACAGGAAGAGACCCAGTACTTC
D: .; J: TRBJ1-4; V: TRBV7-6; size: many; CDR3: CASRKSRTAEKLFF; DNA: TGTGCCAGCCGCAAGTCACGGACAGCTGAAAAACTGTTTTTT
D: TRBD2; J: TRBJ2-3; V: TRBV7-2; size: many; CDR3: CASSRDYYTDTQYF; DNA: TGTGCCAGCAGCCGGGACTATTACACAGATACGCAGTATTTT
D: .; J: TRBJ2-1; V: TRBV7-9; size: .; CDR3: CASTRTGNEQFF; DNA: TGTGCCAGCACCAGAACTGGAAATGAGCAGTTCTTC
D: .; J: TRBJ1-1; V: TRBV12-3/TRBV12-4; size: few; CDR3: CASARDANTEAFF; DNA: TGTGCCAGCGCTAGAGACGCGAACACTGAAGCTTTCTTT
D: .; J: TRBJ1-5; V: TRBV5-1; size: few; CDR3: CARSGPRARQPQHF; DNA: TGCGCCAGGAGTGGACCCAGGGCAAGGCAGCCCCAGCATTTT
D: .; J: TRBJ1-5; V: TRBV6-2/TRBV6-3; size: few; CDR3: CASRPRDLNQPQHF; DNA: TGTGCCAGCAGACCTCGCGATCTGAATCAGCCCCAGCATTTT
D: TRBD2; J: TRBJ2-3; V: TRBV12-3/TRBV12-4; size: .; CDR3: CASSFLAGLDTQYF; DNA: TGTGCCAGCAGTTTTCTAGCGGGGTTAGATACGCAGTATTTT
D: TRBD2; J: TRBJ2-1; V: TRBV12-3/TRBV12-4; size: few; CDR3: CASSKRGPFDEQFF; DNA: TGTGCCAGCAGCAAGCGGGGGCCCTTTGACGAGCAGTTCTTC
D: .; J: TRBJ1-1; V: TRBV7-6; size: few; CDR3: CASSFPGRGAHTEAFF; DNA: TGTGCCAGCAGCTTCCCGGGGAGGGGGGCGCACACTGAAGCTTTCTTT
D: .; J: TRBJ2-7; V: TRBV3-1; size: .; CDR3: CAAAGGGGEYEQYF; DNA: TGTGCCGCCGCGGGAGGAGGGGGCGAGTACGAGCAGTACTTC
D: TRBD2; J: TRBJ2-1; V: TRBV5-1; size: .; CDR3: CASSIGRADNEQFF; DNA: TGCGCCAGCAGCATTGGGAGGGCAGACAATGAGCAGTTCTTC
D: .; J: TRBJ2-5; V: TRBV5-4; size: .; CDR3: CASSPGISGETQYF; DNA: TGTGCCAGCAGCCCGGGGATTAGCGGAGAGACCCAGTACTTC
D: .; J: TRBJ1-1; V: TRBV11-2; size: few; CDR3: CASSPDRGRPEAFF; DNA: TGTGCCAGCAGCCCGGACAGAGGGAGACCCGAAGCTTTCTTT
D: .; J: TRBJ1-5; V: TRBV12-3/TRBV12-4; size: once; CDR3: CASSLERRNQPQHF; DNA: TGTGCCAGCAGTTTGGAACGTAGGAATCAGCCCCAGCATTTT
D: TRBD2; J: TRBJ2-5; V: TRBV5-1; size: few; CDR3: CASSLSPSGAQETQYF; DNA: TGCGCCAGCAGCTTATCCCCTAGCGGGGCCCAAGAGACCCAGTACTTC
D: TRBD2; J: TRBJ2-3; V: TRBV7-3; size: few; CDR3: CASSTRGGGDTQYF; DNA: TGTGCCAGCAGCACGCGGGGGGGCGGTGATACGCAGTATTTT
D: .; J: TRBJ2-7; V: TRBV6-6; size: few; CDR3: CASSQGGPKNSYEQYF; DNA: TGTGCCAGCAGCCAAGGAGGCCCCAAAAACTCCTACGAGCAGTACTTC
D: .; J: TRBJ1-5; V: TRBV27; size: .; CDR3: CASSLEGIASNQPQHF; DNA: TGTGCCAGCAGTTTAGAGGGGATCGCTAGCAATCAGCCCCAGCATTTT
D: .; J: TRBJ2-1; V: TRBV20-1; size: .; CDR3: CSATPSGRVNEQFF; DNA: TGCAGTGCTACCCCATCCGGCAGGGTCAATGAGCAGTTCTTC
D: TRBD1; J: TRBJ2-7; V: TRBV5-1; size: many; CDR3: CASVRDRGNYEQYF; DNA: TGCGCCAGCGTCCGGGACAGGGGAAACTACGAGCAGTACTTC
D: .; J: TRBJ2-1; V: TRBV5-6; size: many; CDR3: CASSLGWNEQFF; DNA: TGTGCCAGCAGCTTGGGGTGGAATGAGCAGTTCTTC
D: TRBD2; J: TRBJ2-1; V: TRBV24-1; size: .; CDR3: CATSDLVAGVYNEQFF; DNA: TGTGCCACCAGTGATTTAGTAGCGGGGGTCTACAATGAGCAGTTCTTC
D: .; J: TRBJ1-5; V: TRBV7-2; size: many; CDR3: CASSQTYGPNQPQHF; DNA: TGTGCCAGCAGCCAAACGTATGGGCCCAATCAGCCCCAGCATTTT
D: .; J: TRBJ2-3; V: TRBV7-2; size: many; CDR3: CASSLEEGVAEPTDTQYF; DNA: TGTGCCAGCAGCTTAGAGGAGGGGGTAGCGGAGCCCACAGATACGCAGTATTTT
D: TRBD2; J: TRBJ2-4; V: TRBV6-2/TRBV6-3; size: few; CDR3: CASSYSGGGNIQYF; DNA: TGTGCCAGCAGTTACTCCGGCGGGGGAAACATTCAGTACTTC
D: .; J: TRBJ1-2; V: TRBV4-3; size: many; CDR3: CASSQTGYGYTF; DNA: TGCGCCAGCAGCCAGACCGGCTATGGCTACACCTTC
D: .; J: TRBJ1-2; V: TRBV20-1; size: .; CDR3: CSASNGINYGYTF; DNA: TGCAGTGCTAGTAATGGCATTAACTATGGCTACACCTTC
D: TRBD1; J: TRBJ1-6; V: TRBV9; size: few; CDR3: CASSVGGTGESPLHF; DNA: TGTGCCAGCAGCGTAGGAGGGACAGGGGAATCACCCCTCCACTTT
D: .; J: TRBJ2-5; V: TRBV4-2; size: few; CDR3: CASSRGNGGRRETQYF; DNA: TGTGCCAGCAGTCGTGGAAACGGGGGGCGTCGGGAGACCCAGTACTTC
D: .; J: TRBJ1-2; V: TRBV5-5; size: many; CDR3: CASSLVVRDYGYTF; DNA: TGTGCCAGCAGCTTAGTGGTTCGGGACTATGGCTACACCTTC
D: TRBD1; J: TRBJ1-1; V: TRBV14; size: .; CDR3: CASSQERYRGDTEAFF; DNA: TGTGCCAGCAGCCAAGAACGATACAGGGGAGACACTGAAGCTTTCTTT
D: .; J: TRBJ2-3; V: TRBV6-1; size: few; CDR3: CASSTGPSSTDTQYF; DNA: TGTGCCAGCAGCACAGGGCCCTCGAGCACAGATACGCAGTATTTT
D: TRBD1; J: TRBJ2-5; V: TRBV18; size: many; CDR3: CASSPSRGRETQYF; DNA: TGTGCCAGCTCACCAAGCAGGGGGCGAGAGACCCAGTACTTC
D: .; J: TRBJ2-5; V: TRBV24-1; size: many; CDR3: CATNRETQYF; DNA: TGTGCCACCAATAGGGAGACCCAGTACTTC